A selection of T cell receptor beta chains follows, all from one sample in a study of control samples from healthy donors and cancer patients. The data were produced by immunoSEQ multiplex PCR, yet TCRdb's version contains in-frame clones alone and is incomplete. In the table there are about 180,000 clones, 90% of which are singletons. Input material: blood. The origin of the receptors is a woman in her forties or fifties in good health. The CDR3 runs from the conserved cysteine through the conserved F or W. The order of the fields is CDR3 protein, CDR3 DNA, V gene, clone size, D gene, J gene. The D gene is left open where the match is weak. Rows may omit the clone size; those that give it use once, few, many or a size class.

CDR3 protein: CASSHGRQGKTGELFF; CDR3 DNA: TGTGCCAGCAGCCATGGTCGACAGGGAAAAACCGGGGAGCTGTTTTTT; V gene: TRBV3-1/TRBV3-2; clone size: .; D gene: TRBD1; J gene: TRBJ2-2
CDR3 protein: CASSSTRGGETQYF; CDR3 DNA: TGTGCCAGCAGTTCGACCAGGGGAGGGGAGACCCAGTACTTC; V gene: TRBV7-9; clone size: .; D gene: .; J gene: TRBJ2-5
CDR3 protein: CASSSRLAGGVHEQFF; CDR3 DNA: TGTGCCAGTAGTTCCCGACTAGCGGGGGGAGTTCATGAGCAGTTCTTC; V gene: TRBV19; clone size: .; D gene: TRBD2; J gene: TRBJ2-1
CDR3 protein: CASSSRTSGRGRGSYEQYF; CDR3 DNA: TGTGCCAGCAGCTCCCGGACTAGCGGGAGGGGACGGGGCTCCTACGAGCAGTACTTC; V gene: TRBV7-2; clone size: .; D gene: TRBD2; J gene: TRBJ2-7
CDR3 protein: CASSETGRDGYTF; CDR3 DNA: TGTGCCAGCAGTGAAACAGGGAGGGATGGCTACACCTTC; V gene: TRBV6-1; clone size: once; D gene: .; J gene: TRBJ1-2
CDR3 protein: CATGLGKRGGLDTQYF; CDR3 DNA: TGTGCCACCGGGTTGGGTAAGCGGGGGGGCCTAGATACGCAGTATTTT; V gene: TRBV24-1; clone size: .; D gene: TRBD2; J gene: TRBJ2-3
CDR3 protein: CASSLHPGQGGYTF; CDR3 DNA: TGTGCCAGCAGCCTGCACCCCGGTCAGGGTGGCTACACCTTC; V gene: TRBV3-1/TRBV3-2; clone size: .; D gene: .; J gene: TRBJ1-2
CDR3 protein: CATSDLWTGGAGESTEAFF; CDR3 DNA: TGTGCCACCAGTGATTTGTGGACAGGGGGCGCGGGGGAAAGCACTGAAGCTTTCTTT; V gene: TRBV24-1; clone size: .; D gene: TRBD1; J gene: TRBJ1-1
CDR3 protein: CASSVGAPPDTQYF; CDR3 DNA: TGTGCCAGCAGCGTAGGGGCGCCCCCAGATACGCAGTATTTT; V gene: TRBV9; clone size: few; D gene: .; J gene: TRBJ2-3
CDR3 protein: CASSLGWAGTEAFF; CDR3 DNA: TGTGCCAGCAGCCTCGGGTGGGCGGGGACTGAAGCTTTCTTT; V gene: TRBV13; clone size: .; D gene: .; J gene: TRBJ1-1
CDR3 protein: CASNPGSYQPQHF; CDR3 DNA: TGTGCCAGCAATCCTGGTTCCTATCAGCCCCAGCATTTT; V gene: TRBV6-5; clone size: .; D gene: .; J gene: TRBJ1-5
CDR3 protein: CAWSRTEGWTEAFF; CDR3 DNA: TGTGCCTGGAGCCGGACGGAGGGTTGGACTGAAGCTTTCTTT; V gene: TRBV30; clone size: .; D gene: .; J gene: TRBJ1-1
CDR3 protein: CASSSRGTVGQDF; CDR3 DNA: TGTGCCAGCAGCTCCCGGGGGACGGTAGGTCAGGACTTC; V gene: TRBV7-2; clone size: .; D gene: .; J gene: TRBJ2-7
CDR3 protein: CSVESGDSEAFF; CDR3 DNA: TGCAGCGTTGAGTCCGGGGACTCTGAAGCTTTCTTT; V gene: TRBV29-1; clone size: .; D gene: .; J gene: TRBJ1-1
CDR3 protein: CASSALTGGNEKLFF; CDR3 DNA: TGCGCCAGCAGCGCTTTGACAGGGGGAAATGAAAAACTGTTTTTT; V gene: TRBV5-1; clone size: .; D gene: TRBD1; J gene: TRBJ1-4